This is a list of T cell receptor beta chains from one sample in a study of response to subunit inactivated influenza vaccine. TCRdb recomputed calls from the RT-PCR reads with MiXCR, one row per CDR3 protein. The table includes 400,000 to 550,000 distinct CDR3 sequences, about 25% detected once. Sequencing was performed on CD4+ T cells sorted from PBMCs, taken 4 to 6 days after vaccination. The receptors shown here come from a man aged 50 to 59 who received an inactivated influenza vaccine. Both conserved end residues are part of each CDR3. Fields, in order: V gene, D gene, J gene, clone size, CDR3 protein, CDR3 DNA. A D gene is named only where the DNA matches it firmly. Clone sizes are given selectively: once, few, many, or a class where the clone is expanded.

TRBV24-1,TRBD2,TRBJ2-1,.,CATTSAGGRNEQFF,TGTGCCACCACGAGCGCGGGAGGGAGGAATGAGCAGTTCTTC
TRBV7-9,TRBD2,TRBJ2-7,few,CASSRRLAGGHEQYF,TGTGCCAGCAGTCGTAGACTAGCGGGAGGACACGAGCAGTACTTC
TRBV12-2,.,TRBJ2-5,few,CASRLVTSSGELGQETQYF,TGTGCAAGTCGCTTAGTCACGTCTAGCGGAGAGTTGGGCCAAGAGACCCAGTACTTC
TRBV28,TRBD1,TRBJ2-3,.,CASRMGQGRADTQYF,TGTGCCAGCAGAATGGGACAGGGAAGGGCAGATACGCAGTATTTT
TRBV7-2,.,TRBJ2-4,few,CASSRGVRGIQYF,TGTGCCAGCAGCCGAGGCGTTCGAGGCATTCAGTACTTC
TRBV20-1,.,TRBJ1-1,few,CSAREQGPTEAFF,TGCAGTGCTAGAGAACAGGGACCCACTGAAGCTTTCTTT
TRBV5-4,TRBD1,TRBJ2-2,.,CASSSLDRPTGELFF,TGTGCCAGCTCTAGTCTGGACAGGCCCACCGGGGAGCTGTTTTTT
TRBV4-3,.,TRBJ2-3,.,CASSRSRRVSTDTQYF,TGCGCCAGCAGCCGCTCGCGGCGGGTTAGCACAGATACGCAGTATTTT
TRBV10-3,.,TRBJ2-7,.,CAISGVATEQYF,TGTGCCATCAGTGGGGTGGCCACCGAGCAGTACTTC
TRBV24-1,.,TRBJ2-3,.,CATSDLVAGKDTQYF,TGTGCCACCAGTGATTTAGTGGCAGGGAAAGATACGCAGTATTTT
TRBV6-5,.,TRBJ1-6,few,CASSYGPSSPLHF,TGTGCCAGCAGTTACGGGCCTAGTTCACCCCTCCACTTT
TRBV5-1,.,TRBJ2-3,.,CASRLQGAITDTQYF,TGCGCCAGCAGGTTACAGGGTGCAATCACAGATACGCAGTATTTT
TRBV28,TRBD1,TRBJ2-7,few,CASRVYGTGLYEQYF,TGTGCCAGCAGAGTGTATGGGACAGGACTTTACGAGCAGTACTTC
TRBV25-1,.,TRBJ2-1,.,CASSWYNEQFF,TGTGCCAGCAGTTGGTACAATGAGCAGTTCTTC
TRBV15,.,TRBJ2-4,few,CATSRGGELAKNIQYF,TGTGCCACCAGCAGAGGCGGGGAACTAGCCAAAAACATTCAGTACTTC
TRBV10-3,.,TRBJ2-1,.,CAIAGQSSDNEQFF,TGTGCCATCGCGGGACAGAGTAGCGACAATGAGCAGTTCTTC
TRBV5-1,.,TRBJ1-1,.,CASSWIGTPNTEAFF,TGCGCCAGCAGCTGGATCGGGACACCGAACACTGAAGCTTTCTTT
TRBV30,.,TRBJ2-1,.,CAWSAQGYPLNEQFF,TGTGCCTGGAGTGCTCAGGGTTACCCACTCAATGAGCAGTTCTTC
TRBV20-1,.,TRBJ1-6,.,CSASSVYRDSPLHF,TGCAGTGCTAGTTCGGTCTACAGAGATTCACCCCTCCACTTT
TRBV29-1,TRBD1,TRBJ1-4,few,CSAMTGMNEKLFF,TGCAGCGCGATGACAGGGATGAATGAAAAACTGTTTTTT
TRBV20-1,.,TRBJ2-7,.,CSALQRVGYEQYF,TGCAGTGCGCTCCAGCGGGTAGGCTACGAGCAGTACTTC
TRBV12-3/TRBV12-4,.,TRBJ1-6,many,CASSPGWAVNSPLHF,TGTGCCAGCAGTCCCGGGTGGGCGGTTAATTCACCCCTCCACTTT
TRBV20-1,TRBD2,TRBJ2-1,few,CSARMAGVIYNEQFF,TGCAGTGCTAGAATGGCGGGGGTGATCTACAATGAGCAGTTCTTC
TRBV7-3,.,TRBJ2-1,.,CASSLTSESNEQFF,TGTGCCAGCAGCTTAACTAGCGAGTCCAATGAGCAGTTCTTC
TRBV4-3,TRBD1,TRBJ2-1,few,CASSQAGGLSSYNEQFF,TGCGCCAGCAGCCAAGCAGGGGGCCTAAGCTCCTACAATGAGCAGTTCTTC
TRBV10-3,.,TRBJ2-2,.,CAISPGATGELFF,TGTGCCATCAGTCCAGGGGCCACCGGGGAGCTGTTTTTT
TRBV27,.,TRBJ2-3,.,CASSLVPSSTDTQYF,TGTGCCAGCAGTCTCGTTCCATCTAGCACAGATACGCAGTATTTT
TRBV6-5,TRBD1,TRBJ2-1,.,CASSYGDRSLNEQFF,TGTGCCAGCAGTTACGGGGACAGGAGCTTGAATGAGCAGTTCTTC
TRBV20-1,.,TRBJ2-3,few,CSARLGLVTQYF,TGCAGTGCTAGACTGGGGTTGGTGACGCAGTATTTT
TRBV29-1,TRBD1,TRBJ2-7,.,CSARRGGGEQYF,TGCAGCGCCCGAAGAGGGGGCGGCGAGCAGTACTTC
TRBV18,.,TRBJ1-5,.,CASSPGELGPQHF,TGTGCCAGCTCACCGGGGGAATTAGGGCCCCAGCATTTT
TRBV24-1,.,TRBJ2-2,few,CATSDPGTSANTGELFF,TGTGCCACCAGTGATCCCGGGACATCCGCGAACACCGGGGAGCTGTTTTTT
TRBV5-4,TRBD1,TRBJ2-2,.,CASSLPAGQANTGELFF,TGTGCCAGCAGCTTGCCCGCGGGACAGGCCAACACCGGGGAGCTGTTTTTT
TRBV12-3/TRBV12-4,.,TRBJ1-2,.,CASSRRIEYGYTF,TGTGCCAGCAGTAGGAGGATCGAATATGGCTACACCTTC
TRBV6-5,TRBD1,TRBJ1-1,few,CASSLSGQGNTEAFF,TGTGCCAGCAGTTTATCGGGACAGGGGAACACTGAAGCTTTCTTT
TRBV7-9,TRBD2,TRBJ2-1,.,CATLRLREEYNEQFF,TGTGCCACCCTCCGGCTGCGGGAGGAATACAATGAGCAGTTCTTC
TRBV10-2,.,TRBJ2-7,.,CASRDNRLSYEQYF,TGCGCCAGCAGGGACAACAGGCTCTCCTACGAGCAGTACTTC
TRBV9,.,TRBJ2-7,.,CASSVENSPAPSSYEQYF,TGTGCCAGCAGCGTAGAGAATTCCCCTGCCCCCAGCTCCTACGAGCAGTACTTC
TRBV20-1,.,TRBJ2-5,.,CSARDYVSKETQYF,TGCAGTGCTAGAGATTACGTGTCTAAAGAGACCCAGTACTTC
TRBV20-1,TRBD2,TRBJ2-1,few,CSALLAGFKSSYNEQFF,TGCAGTGCTCTTCTAGCGGGTTTCAAAAGCTCCTACAATGAGCAGTTCTTC